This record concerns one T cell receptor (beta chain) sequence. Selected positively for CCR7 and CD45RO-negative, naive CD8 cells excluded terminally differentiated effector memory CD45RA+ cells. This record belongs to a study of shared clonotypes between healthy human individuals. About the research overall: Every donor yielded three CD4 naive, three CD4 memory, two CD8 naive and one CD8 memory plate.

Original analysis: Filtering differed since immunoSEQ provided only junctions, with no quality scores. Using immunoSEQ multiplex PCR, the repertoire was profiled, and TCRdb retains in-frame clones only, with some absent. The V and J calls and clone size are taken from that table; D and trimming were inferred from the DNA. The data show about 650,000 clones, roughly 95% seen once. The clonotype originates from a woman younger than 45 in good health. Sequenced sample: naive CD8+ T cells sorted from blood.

CDR3 coding DNA: TGTGCCAGCAGCTTAGCGGGGCGCTACAATGAGCAGTTCTTC. Its protein product is CASSLAGRYNEQFF. The chain recombines TRBV7-6 with TRBJ2-1; D is perhaps TRBD1 (5 bases). The V end lost 0 bases, the J end lost 3 bases, and 6 bases lay between the germline ends. CDR3 length: 14 residues. Germline lookup yields CDR1 SGHVS and CDR2 FNYEAQ.